This T cell receptor (beta chain) was found in a study of blood T cell repertoires in COVID-19. This table comes from immunoSEQ multiplex PCR, and its TCRdb copy is limited to in-frame clones, with some not included. The table records fewer than 350,000 clones, roughly 90% of them present only once. The CDR3 sequence is 13 residues long. V was trimmed by 4 bases and J by 4 bases, leaving 10 bases between them. Germline CDR1 is LNHDA and CDR2 is SQIVND (reference sequence). The sample holds one count of this clone. The sequence was collected from a young man with COVID-19, enrolled during active disease. The sequenced sample was peripheral blood. This sequence joins TRBV19 and TRBJ1-2; possibly TRBD1 for D (5 bases). DNA for the CDR3: TGTGCCAGTAGTAGGGGGGACCTCTATGGCTACACCTTC. Encoded protein: CASSRGDLYGYTF.